The clone carrying this TCR beta chain was picked up a small number of times. The data originate from a study of shared clonotypes between healthy human individuals. Study-wide context: CD8 memory received one plate per donor, CD8 naive two, CD4 memory three and CD4 naive three.

From germline, CDR1 is GTSNPN and CDR2 SVGIG (reference sequence). The CDR3 sequence is 12 residues long. The V gene lost 3 bases and the J gene lost 15 bases, with 15 bases spanning the gap. Evenly divided among several immunoSEQ plates was the genomic DNA of each subset. Profiling relied on immunoSEQ multiplex PCR, and the TCRdb table lists in-frame clones only, not all of them. The top ten clones hold less than 1.5% of a sample with nearly 2 million clones, about 95% of them seen once. CD45RO-negative CD8 cells positively selected for CCR7 made up the naive population, which excluded terminally differentiated effector memory CD45RA+ cells. Those who donated, Caucasian adults without exception, all lived in Nashville, Tennessee.

The chain combines TRBV30 with TRBJ1-6, with no clear D. The source is a young man in good health. The sequenced sample consisted of naive CD8+ T cells sorted from blood. In DNA, the CDR3 is TGTGCCTGGAGATTTGGGTTGGAGCTCCTCCACTTT. It codes for CAWRFGLELLHF. Using reference TRBV30 and TRBJ1-6 for the parts outside the CDR3, the full variable domain is SQTIHQWPATLVQPVGSPLSLECTVEGTSNPNLYWYRQAAGRGLQLLFYSVGIGQISSEVPQNLSASRPQDRQFILSSKKLLLSDSGFYLCAWRFGLELLHFGNGTRLTVT.